Below are 26 T cell receptor beta chains sequenced from a single sample in a study of blood T cell repertoires in COVID-19 (TCRdb year 2020). Libraries were constructed by the immunoSEQ multiplex PCR assay. Entries here come from immuneACCESS through TCRdb and include only in-frame sequences with V and J called. Some clones fail to appear in such tables; in the studies checked, an unresolved V gene covers under half of the shortfall, and the cause of the remainder is unknown. Present in this sample are approximately 100,000 clones, about 90% of which were seen just once. The ten largest make up roughly 17% of the sample. Sequenced sample: peripheral blood. These receptors were obtained from a man aged 45 to 65 with acute or convalescent COVID-19.

The chain has TRBV9 and TRBJ1-3, with D possibly being TRBD1 (6 bases). Germline values: CDR1 SGDLS, CDR2 YYNGEE. V shed 0 bases and J shed 11 bases, with 9 bases lying between them. The CDR3 is made up of 12 amino acids. As DNA, the CDR3 is TGTGCCAGCAGCGTAGCGGCAGGGGCCATATATTTT. Translating gives CASSVAAGAIYF.

The chain employs TRBV6-4 and TRBJ1-2; no clear D. Germline CDR1 reads MRHNA; CDR2 reads SNTAGT. The CDR3 spans 12 residues. V lost 6 bases and J 10 bases, leaving 15 bases between the germline ends. The CDR3 DNA reads TGTGCCAGCAGGGCGCCCGACTTAGTCTACACCTTC. Its translation is CASRAPDLVYTF.

This chain connects TRBV24-1 to TRBJ2-2, with 8 bases aligning to TRBD2. Germline CDR1 reads KGHDR; CDR2 reads SFDVKD. J was trimmed by 6 bases and V by 4 bases; bases with no gene match: 6. This CDR3 has 15 amino acids. CDR3 region: CATSESGLGAGELFF. CDR3 bases: TGTGCCACCAGTGAATCGGGACTAGGGGCCGGGGAGCTGTTTTTT.

The chain couples TRBV4-1 to TRBJ2-1; D may be TRBD2 (7 bases). This CDR3 is built from 15 residues. Trimming took off 8 bases at V and 10 bases at J, with 24 bases between the two ends. Germline CDR1 MGHRA, CDR2 YSYEKL. This CDR3 reads CASGLWAGGQEEQFF. Written as DNA, the CDR3 is TGCGCCAGCGGCCTCTGGGCCGGGGGGCAAGAAGAGCAGTTCTTC.

The gene calls are TRBV2 and TRBJ1-1; D gene unclear. The germline CDR1 and CDR2 sequences are SNHLY and FYNNEI. Trimming took off 7 bases at V and 1 base at J, with 16 bases between the two ends. The CDR3 consists of 15 residues. The CDR3 bases are TGTGCCAGCACCGCCCGTAAAGGGAGGAACACTGAAGCTTTCTTT. Translating it yields CASTARKGRNTEAFF.

This chain uses TRBV27 with TRBJ2-2; no clear D gene. Germline CDR1 reads MNHEY; CDR2 reads SMNVEV (reference sequence). V was pared by 3 bases and J by 8 bases, with 10 bases between. The CDR3 spans 13 residues. CDR3: CASSFGSWGELFF. For the CDR3, the DNA is TGTGCCAGCAGTTTCGGTTCTTGGGGGGAGCTGTTTTTT.

The chain uses TRBV7-9 and TRBJ1-3; possible D gene TRBD1, 6 bases. The CDR3 runs to 12 residues. Trimming cost V 2 bases and J 8 bases, with 7 bases left between them. Germline V gene lookup returns CDR1 SEHNR and CDR2 FQNEAQ (reference sequence). CDR3 region: CASSLKGDTIYF. The CDR3 DNA is TGTGCCAGCAGCTTAAAGGGGGACACCATATATTTT.

This chain connects TRBV4-2 to TRBJ2-7, with TRBD1 matching over 9 bases. V lost 1 base, J lost 3 bases, and 7 bases stayed unmatched. From germline, CDR1 is LGHNA and CDR2 YNFKEQ. CDR3 length: 16 residues. The CDR3 region is CASSQVRGQGVYEQYF. The CDR3 coding sequence is TGTGCCAGCAGCCAAGTAAGGGGACAGGGTGTCTACGAGCAGTACTTC.

The count of this clone is one. The chain employs TRBV5-6 and TRBJ2-2; TRBD1 is a possible D gene (5 bases). CDR3 size: 16 residues. V lost 6 bases and J 1 base, leaving 16 bases between the germline ends. Germline CDR1 is SGHDT and CDR2 is YYEEEE. The chain's CDR3 is CASTMLGQMNTGELFF. The CDR3 DNA reads TGTGCCAGCACCATGTTAGGACAAATGAACACCGGGGAGCTGTTTTTT. The full variable domain, in which reference TRBV5-6 and TRBJ2-2 provide the parts outside the CDR3, is DAGVTQSPTHLIKTRGQQVTLRCSPKSGHDTVSWYQQALGQGPQFIFQYYEEEERQRGNFPDRFSGHQFPNYSSELNVNALLLGDSALYLCASTMLGQMNTGELFFGEGSRLTVL.

The chain carries TRBV27 and TRBJ2-3, with D tentatively TRBD2 (6 bases). V lost 3 bases, J lost 4 bases, and 11 bases lay in between. The CDR3 has 14 residues. CDR1 is MNHEY, CDR2 SMNVEV, per germline (reference sequence). DNA for the CDR3: TGTGCCAGCAGTTTTGGCAGGGAGGCAGATACGCAGTATTTT. Translation: CASSFGREADTQYF.

This chain uses TRBV15 with TRBJ2-7; no clear D gene. From germline, CDR1 is LNHNV and CDR2 YYDKDF (reference sequence). This CDR3 comprises 13 residues. The germline V and J ends were trimmed by 0 bases and 7 bases, with 10 bases remaining between them. The chain's CDR3 is CATSRDPLSEQYF. The CDR3 DNA reads TGTGCCACCAGCAGAGATCCTTTGAGTGAGCAGTACTTC.

The genes are TRBV7-9 and TRBJ1-2, with D possibly matching TRBD1 (5 bases). V was clipped by 5 bases and J by 6 bases, with 16 bases between them. Germline V CDR1 and CDR2: SEHNR, FQNEAQ (reference sequence). The CDR3 is 14 residues long. CDR3 bases: TGTGCCAGCAGCCCCCGGGGGGGATCGGATGGCTACACCTTC. Translating gives CASSPRGGSDGYTF.

This chain links TRBV25-1 with TRBJ2-2, with D possibly TRBD2 on 7 matching bases. The germline gives CDR1 MGHDK, CDR2 SYGVNS. V lost 7 bases to trimming and J lost 6 bases, with 15 bases between them. This CDR3 contains 14 residues. This CDR3 reads CASKTGGQAGELFF. Here the CDR3 DNA reads TGTGCCAGCAAGACCGGGGGGCAGGCCGGGGAGCTGTTTTTT.

The J gene is TRBJ2-7, the V gene TRBV6-6; 10 bases are a match to TRBD2. This CDR3 has 14 amino acids. Germline V gene data show CDR1 as MNHNY and CDR2 as SVGAGI (reference sequence). V lost 9 bases to trimming and J lost 4 bases; unmatched junction nucleotides: 9. The CDR3 coding sequence is TGTGCCAGTTCCCTAGCGGGGGTCCTTTACGAGCAGTACTTC. It is translated as CASSLAGVLYEQYF.

This chain uses TRBV19 with TRBJ1-1; no reliable D call. The germline V gene encodes CDR1 LNHDA and CDR2 SQIVND (reference sequence). Trimming removed 0 bases at V and 11 bases at J, with 13 bases between. The CDR3 extends over 13 amino acids. The DNA for the CDR3 is TGTGCCAGTAGTATAGATCAAGGGAGGAAGGCTTTCTTT. Translation: CASSIDQGRKAFF.

The chain combines TRBV5-5 with TRBJ1-1; a possible D gene is TRBD1 (6 bases). Trimming took off 0 bases at V and 5 bases at J, with 14 bases between the two ends. In germline, CDR1 is SGHKS, CDR2 YYEKEE (reference sequence). This CDR3 has 15 amino acids. DNA for the CDR3: TGTGCCAGCAGCTTGGTGGCCAGGGGTTTGACTGAAGCTTTCTTT. Residues: CASSLVARGLTEAFF.

For the CDR3, the DNA is TGTGCCAGCAGTCCTAACAGGGTGGAGACCCAGTACTTC. Its translation: CASSPNRVETQYF. The chain uses TRBV12-3 or TRBV12-4 and TRBJ2-5, with D possibly being TRBD1 (6 bases). This CDR3 is 13 amino acids long. The V end was cut by 5 bases, the J end by 5 bases, with 12 bases between.

The chain links TRBV13 to TRBJ1-2, with 8 bases aligning to TRBD1. V lost 5 bases to trimming and J lost 6 bases; unmatched junction nucleotides: 11. The CDR3 contains 15 residues. From germline, CDR1 is PRHDT and CDR2 FYEKMQ (reference sequence). CDR3 region: CASSQWTGRKNGYTF. The CDR3, as DNA: TGTGCCAGCAGCCAATGGACAGGGCGGAAAAATGGCTACACCTTC.

This clone came up once. The chain has TRBV29-1 and TRBJ1-2, with D hard to call. The CDR3 spans 14 residues. CDR1 and CDR2 from the germline V gene are SQVTM and ANQGSEA. V was shortened by 6 bases and J by 4 bases, with 18 bases between the two germline ends. CDR3 loop: CSVESPGIPYGYTF. In DNA, the CDR3 is TGCAGCGTGGAATCCCCAGGAATCCCCTATGGCTACACCTTC.

The V gene is TRBV4-1, the J gene TRBJ2-7, with D maybe TRBD1 (5 bases). V was trimmed by 2 bases and J by 1 base, leaving 12 bases between them. This CDR3 has 15 amino acids. Germline loops: CDR1 MGHRA, CDR2 YSYEKL. The CDR3 here is CASSQLNAGSYEQYF. DNA of the CDR3: TGCGCCAGCAGCCAATTAAACGCAGGGTCCTACGAGCAGTACTTC.

The table lists this clone with a count of one. This chain connects TRBV11-2 to TRBJ2-3; D may be TRBD2 (5 bases). The germline CDR1 and CDR2 sequences are SGHAT and FQNNGV. This CDR3 contains 14 residues. Trimming took off 0 bases at V and 5 bases at J, with 9 bases between the two ends. The chain's CDR3 is CASSLDLGIDTQYF. CDR3 nucleotide sequence: TGTGCCAGCAGCTTAGATCTCGGGATAGATACGCAGTATTTT.

The V and J genes are TRBV7-2 and TRBJ2-7; no definite D call. V lost 4 bases and J 4 bases, leaving 5 bases between the germline ends. The CDR3 is 11 amino acids. CDR1 and CDR2 (germline): SGHTA, FQGNSA. CDR3 amino acids: CASSYRYEQYF. The CDR3 DNA reads TGTGCCAGCAGCTATAGATACGAGCAGTACTTC.

The J gene is TRBJ2-2, the V gene TRBV7-2; D gene unclear. Germline CDR1 reads SGHTA; CDR2 reads FQGNSA. The CDR3 extends over 14 amino acids. Trimming cost V 8 bases and J 6 bases, with 16 bases left between them. The CDR3 spells CASFARSAAGELFF. CDR3 nucleotide sequence: TGTGCCAGCTTCGCCCGTAGTGCTGCCGGGGAGCTGTTTTTT.

The gene calls are TRBV5-1 and TRBJ1-4; D remains ambiguous. CDR1 and CDR2 (germline): SGHRS, YFSETQ. V dropped 6 bases and J dropped 0 bases, with 9 bases sitting between them. CDR3 length: 14 amino acids. In nucleotides, the CDR3 is TGCGCCAGCACTATGACATCAACTAATGAAAAACTGTTTTTT. This sequence encodes CASTMTSTNEKLFF.

The rearrangement joins TRBV5-6 to TRBJ1-2; weak D call: TRBD1 (5 bases). Germline V gene data show CDR1 as SGHDT and CDR2 as YYEEEE. The CDR3 sequence is 16 residues long. V lost 1 base to trimming and J lost 0 bases, with 13 bases between them. The CDR3 DNA is TGTGCCAGCAGCTTGAACAGGATGCTTGCTAACTATGGCTACACCTTC. It yields the protein CASSLNRMLANYGYTF. The full variable domain, completed using reference TRBV5-6 and TRBJ1-2, is DAGVTQSPTHLIKTRGQQVTLRCSPKSGHDTVSWYQQALGQGPQFIFQYYEEEERQRGNFPDRFSGHQFPNYSSELNVNALLLGDSALYLCASSLNRMLANYGYTFGSGTRLTVV.

CDR3 in amino acids: CASSPTSGGAGEQFF. DNA of the CDR3: TGTGCCAGCAGCCCAACTAGCGGGGGGGCCGGAGAGCAGTTCTTC. The chain has TRBV7-6 and TRBJ2-1; 13 bases line up with TRBD2. Germline assignment: CDR1 SGHVS and CDR2 FNYEAQ. The CDR3 totals 15 residues. The J segment lost 10 bases and the V segment lost 5 bases, leaving 8 bases of the junction unmatched.